The 20 T cell receptor beta chains below were found in one sample sequenced in a study of T cells in Graves' hyperthyroidism and ophthalmopathy. It was RNA transcripts that yielded the amplified TCR beta CDR3 regions. HTBI primers were used for first-round RT-PCR of the TCR CDR3. TCRdb re-called the multiplex PCR reads with MiXCR, one entry per CDR3 protein. The sample records more than 300,000 distinct CDR3 sequences, about 18% being singletons. Sequenced sample: blood. The source is a man younger than 30 with Graves' ophthalmopathy.

This clonotype was seen a few times. This sequence joins TRBV10-3 and TRBJ1-4, with a tentative D call TRBD1 (5 bases). From germline, CDR1 is ENHRY and CDR2 SYGVKD. The CDR3 has 14 residues. V dropped 9 bases and J dropped 3 bases, with 14 bases sitting between them. CDR3 nucleotide sequence: TGTGCCATTGGCCCGGGGGGGTCTAATGAAAAACTGTTTTTT. Translation gives CAIGPGGSNEKLFF.

This clonotype was recorded many times. V and J are TRBV18 and TRBJ2-7; the D is unclear. CDR3 length equals 14 residues. Deletions cut 1 base from V and 7 bases from J, with 14 bases between. From germline, CDR1 is KGHSH and CDR2 LQKENI. For the CDR3, the DNA is TGTGCCAGCTCACCACGCCTTCCCTGGGATGAGCAGTACTTC. Translation: CASSPRLPWDEQYF.

This clonotype has just a few counts. The CDR3 loop reads CATGSSWGVSSGANVLTF. CDR3 in DNA: TGTGCCACCGGATCGAGTTGGGGAGTGAGCTCTGGGGCCAACGTCCTGACTTTC. J is TRBJ2-6 and V is TRBV11-2, with D maybe TRBD2 (5 bases). Germline CDR1 is SGHAT and CDR2 is FQNNGV. The CDR3 length is 18 residues. V was shortened by 10 bases and J by 0 bases, with 22 bases between the two germline ends.

In this sample, this clonotype turned up many times. The rearrangement joins TRBV3-1 to TRBJ1-1; no reliable D call. Germline V lookup: CDR1 LGHDT, CDR2 YNNKEL (reference sequence). The CDR3 is 12 residues long. V dropped 1 base and J dropped 4 bases, with 4 bases sitting between them. CDR3 residues: CASSQGLTEAFF. CDR3 sequence (DNA): TGTGCCAGCAGCCAAGGTCTCACTGAAGCTTTCTTT.

Comment on this clonotype: It may be a read error: a sequence one base away is much more abundant. The gene calls are TRBV3-1 and TRBJ2-1; D unresolved. This CDR3 is built from 14 residues. CDR1 is LGHDT, CDR2 YNNKEL, per germline (reference sequence). CDR3 coding DNA: TGTGCCAGCGGCCAAGGTCTTACCGTGAATGAGCAGTTCTTC. Residues: CASGQGLTVNEQFF.

With regard to this clonotype: With a much larger clone just one base away, this may be a read error. The chain combines TRBV6-1 with TRBJ2-7, with a tentative D call TRBD2 (6 bases). The length of the CDR3 is 13 residues. Germline values: CDR1 MNHNS, CDR2 SASEGT. The V end was cut by 6 bases, the J end by 5 bases, with 14 bases between. CDR3 sequence (DNA): TGTGCCAGCAGGGGACTCCCCCCGGACGAGCAGTACTTC. It codes for CASRGLPPDEQYF.

CDR3 amino acids: CASSAVSKWKTQYF. CDR3 coding DNA: TGTGCCAGCAGCGCGGTGAGCAAATGGAAGACCCAGTACTTC. The chain carries TRBV14 and TRBJ2-5; D is ambiguous. Germline CDR1 and CDR2: SGHDN and FVKESK. The CDR3 has 14 residues. V gave up 5 bases and J gave up 6 bases, with 16 bases separating them. Full variable domain (outside the CDR3, taken from reference TRBV14 and TRBJ2-5): EAGVTQFPSHSVIEKGQTVTLRCDPISGHDNLYWYRRVMGKEIKFLLHFVKESKQDESGMPNNRFLAERTGGTYSTLKVQPAELEDSGVYFCASSAVSKWKTQYFGPGTRLLVL.

This clonotype was found many times. The chain links TRBV6-5 to TRBJ2-1; D is undetermined. The germline V gene has CDR1 MNHEY and CDR2 SVGAGI. V gave up 0 bases and J gave up 9 bases, with 12 bases separating them. This CDR3 is 14 amino acids long. The CDR3 loop reads CASSYSSSTFEQFF. The CDR3 region has the DNA TGTGCCAGCAGTTACTCGTCTAGTACCTTTGAGCAGTTCTTC.

This clonotype was recorded at least ten times. This sequence joins TRBV3-1 and TRBJ1-1; D uncertain. Germline-derived CDR1 and CDR2 are LGHDT and YNNKEL (reference sequence). The length of the CDR3 is 13 residues. With 4 bases removed from V and 1 base from J, the gap between germline ends came to 7 bases. The CDR3 spells CASSPSKNTEAFF. The CDR3 nucleotides read TGTGCCAGCAGCCCTTCAAAGAACACTGAAGCTTTCTTT.

This clonotype was counted at least ten times. This rearrangement joins TRBV2 to TRBJ2-7; D might be TRBD2 (6 bases). Deletions cut 3 bases from V and 5 bases from J, with 14 bases between. Looked up from germline, CDR1 is SNHLY and CDR2 is FYNNEI. The CDR3 runs 14 residues. The CDR3 nucleotides are TGTGCCAGCAGTGAGCAGGAGGGTTGGGACGAGCAGTACTTC. Translating it yields CASSEQEGWDEQYF.

This clonotype has ten or more counts. The chain recombines TRBV7-9 with TRBJ2-2, with TRBD1 matching 7 bases. Trimming cost V 8 bases and J 4 bases; bases outside gene matches: 7. Germline V lookup: CDR1 SEHNR, CDR2 FQNEAQ (reference sequence). This CDR3 is 14 amino acids long. The CDR3 spells CASYGQDLTGELFF. In DNA, the CDR3 is TGTGCCAGCTACGGACAGGACCTCACCGGGGAGCTGTTTTTT.

This clonotype has at least ten counts. This chain joins TRBV3-1 and TRBJ2-5; D gene unclear. V lost 0 bases and J lost 0, with 14 bases in between. The CDR3 extends over 17 amino acids. CDR1 and CDR2 (germline): LGHDT, YNNKEL (reference sequence). CDR3: CASSQDGGNVYQETQYF. In DNA, the CDR3 is TGTGCCAGCAGCCAAGATGGCGGCAACGTATACCAAGAGACCCAGTACTTC.

This clonotype was counted only a few times. The rearrangement links TRBV5-1 to TRBJ2-3, with 10 nucleotides matching TRBD2. The CDR3 is made up of 14 amino acids. CDR1 and CDR2 from the germline V gene are SGHRS and YFSETQ. V was pared by 7 bases and J by 2 bases, with 4 bases of the junction left unmatched. CDR3 residues: CASRAGGPTDTQYF. DNA of the CDR3: TGCGCCAGCCGAGCGGGGGGGCCCACAGATACGCAGTATTTT.

This clonotype was seen ten or more times. The chain has TRBV7-8 and TRBJ1-6; D remains ambiguous. This CDR3 spans 17 amino acids. V shed 1 base and J shed 7 bases, with 17 bases lying between them. Germline assignment: CDR1 SGHVS and CDR2 FQNEAQ. CDR3 in amino acids: CASSLDPGVLLNSPLHF. The CDR3 nucleotides read TGTGCCAGCAGCTTAGACCCGGGAGTACTGTTAAATTCACCCCTCCACTTT.

In regard to this clonotype: Since a much larger clone is just one base distant, this may be a read error. This chain connects TRBV28 to TRBJ2-1; 11 nucleotides align to TRBD2. This CDR3 spans 14 amino acids. Germline V gene data show CDR1 as MDHEN and CDR2 as SYDVKM. J gave up 9 bases and V 7 bases, and 8 bases lay outside the gene matches. This CDR3 reads CASKASGGRGEQFF. CDR3 sequence (DNA): TGTGCCAGCAAGGCTAGCGGGGGGCGGGGTGAGCAGTTCTTC.

This clonotype came up many times. The chain recombines TRBV24-1 with TRBJ2-3, with D tentatively TRBD2 (6 bases). CDR1 KGHDR and CDR2 SFDVKD come from the germline V gene. The CDR3 covers 15 residues. V lost 6 bases to trimming and J lost 4 bases, with 16 bases between them. Written as DNA, the CDR3 is TGTGCCACCAGTCCTGACGGGGGAACGGCAGATACGCAGTATTTT. Residues: CATSPDGGTADTQYF.

In its sample, this clonotype was seen many times. V and J are TRBV12-3 or TRBV12-4 and TRBJ1-1; a weak D match, TRBD1 (6 bases). The CDR3 runs 14 residues. V gave up 2 bases and J gave up 1 base, with 8 bases separating them. The CDR3 region has the DNA TGTGCCAGCAGTTTACAGGGGTCGAACACTGAAGCTTTCTTT. Protein product: CASSLQGSNTEAFF.

This clonotype was counted many times. The chain is built from TRBV6-1 and TRBJ1-5, with unresolved D. Looked up from germline, CDR1 is MNHNS and CDR2 is SASEGT. The CDR3 is 15 residues long. V was pared by 4 bases and J by 2 bases, with 12 bases between. The CDR3 loop is CASSASAEGNQPQHF. CDR3 nucleotide sequence: TGTGCCAGCAGTGCGTCAGCGGAGGGCAATCAGCCCCAGCATTTT.

This chain uses TRBV9 with TRBJ1-3; D is ambiguous. In germline, CDR1 is SGDLS, CDR2 YYNGEE. This CDR3 region has 15 residues. Trimming left V 0 bases short and J 0 bases short, with 7 bases between. Written as DNA, the CDR3 is TGTGCCAGCAGCGTAGGCATCAGCTCTGGAAACACCATATATTTT. Encoded protein: CASSVGISSGNTIYF.

This clonotype was counted a few times. The rearrangement uses TRBV19 and TRBJ1-5; TRBD1 matches 8 bases. CDR1 and CDR2 from the germline V gene are LNHDA and SQIVND (reference sequence). V lost 6 bases and J lost 0; bases outside the gene matches: 4. The CDR3 extends over 15 amino acids. CDR3 bases: TGTGCCAGTAGAGGACAGGGATATAGCAATCAGCCCCAGCATTTT. Its protein is CASRGQGYSNQPQHF.